This section outlines one T cell receptor (beta chain) sequence together with its context. Its target is unknown. The TCR beta CDR3 regions underwent amplification from RNA transcripts. In the first round, RT-PCR was carried out with HTBI primers, and a multiplex PCR formed the second round. A single record per CDR3 protein comes from TCRdb applying MiXCR to the multiplex PCR reads. Of 450,000 or so distinct CDR3 sequences listed, around 15% were seen once; the top ten hold about 10%. The entry originates in a study of Graves' ophthalmopathy and Graves' hyperthyroidism. Study background: Peripheral blood sampling preceded any treatment and occurred at initial diagnosis.

The CDR3 is 15 residues long. V was clipped by 7 bases and J by 1 base; unmatched bases: 9. General study points: Most thyroid clonotypes with frequency above 0.001 were detected in blood too.

Sequenced: blood. J is TRBJ2-5 and V is TRBV12-3 or TRBV12-4, with 7 bases identical to TRBD1. The source is a woman younger than 45 with Graves' ophthalmopathy. In DNA form, the CDR3 reads TGTGCCAGCACCTCCGGTCGGGACAGCCAAGAGACCCAGTACTTC. Translation: CASTSGRDSQETQYF.